This T cell receptor (beta chain) was identified during a study of beta chain features in type 1 diabetes. V was trimmed by 0 bases and J by 1 base, leaving 8 bases between them. This CDR3 is 14 amino acids long. CDR1 is SGDLS and CDR2 is YYNGEE in the germline V gene. The sequenced template was cDNA made from the entire isolated RNA. Sequenced by immunoSEQ multiplex PCR; TCRdb stores in-frame clones only, minus some. The sample contains a few hundred thousand clones, approximately 10% of which appear only once. The table lists this clone with a few counts. Its target is not known. Study observations and caveats: Significant though moderate, a shortening of TCRB CDR3s appeared in all four CD4+ subsets of Type 1 diabetes patients.

Sequencing was done on a sample of naive CD4+ T cells from blood. This chain joins TRBV9 and TRBJ2-7; D is unresolved. This clonotype originated in a man aged 25 to 40 with type 1 diabetes. The CDR3 is CASSVGVASYEQYF. CDR3 nucleotides: TGTGCCAGCAGCGTAGGGGTAGCTTCCTACGAGCAGTACTTC.